This entry concerns a single T cell receptor (beta chain). This entry comes from a study of OX40 agonist ivuxolimab in advanced cancers. The overall study: Ivuxolimab, which is an agonistic anti-OX40 (CD134) antibody, was administered to the patients. Intravenous ivuxolimab at 0.01 to 10 mg/kg was given to patients every 2 weeks. One patient with hepatocellular carcinoma and two with cutaneous melanoma, three in all, had partial responses.

Germline assignment: CDR1 SEHNR and CDR2 FQNEAQ (reference sequence). Trimming pared 5 bases from V and 3 bases from J, leaving 10 bases between. CDR3 length: 13 residues. Generated by immunoSEQ multiplex PCR, the TCRdb table keeps only in-frame clones and is missing some. Here the sample spans roughly 56,000 clones, approximately 85% being singletons. This receptor was identified in an adult with an advanced solid tumor such as melanoma, head and neck, liver or kidney cancer. Sequences were derived from CD4+ or CD8+ T cells sorted from blood, sampled in a trial of the OX40 agonist ivuxolimab. The chain employs TRBV7-9 and TRBJ1-1; TRBD1 might be the D (6 bases). The DNA for the CDR3 is TGTGCCAGCAGCGTACAGGGCGACACTGAAGCTTTCTTT. This sequence encodes CASSVQGDTEAFF.